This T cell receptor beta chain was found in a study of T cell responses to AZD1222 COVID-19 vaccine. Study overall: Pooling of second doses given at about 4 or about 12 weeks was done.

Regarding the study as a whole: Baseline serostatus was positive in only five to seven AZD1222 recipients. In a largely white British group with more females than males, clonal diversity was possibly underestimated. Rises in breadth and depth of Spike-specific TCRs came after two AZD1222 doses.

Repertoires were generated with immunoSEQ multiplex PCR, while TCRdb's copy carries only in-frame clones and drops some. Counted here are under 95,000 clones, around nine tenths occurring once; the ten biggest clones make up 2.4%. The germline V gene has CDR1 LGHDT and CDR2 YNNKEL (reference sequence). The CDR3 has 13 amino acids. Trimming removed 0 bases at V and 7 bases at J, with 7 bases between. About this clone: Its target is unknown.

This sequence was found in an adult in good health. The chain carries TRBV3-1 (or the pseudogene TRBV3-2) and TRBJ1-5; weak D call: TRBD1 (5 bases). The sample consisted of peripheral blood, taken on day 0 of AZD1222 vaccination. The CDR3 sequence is CASSQDRAQPQHF. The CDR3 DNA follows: TGTGCCAGCAGCCAAGACAGGGCGCAGCCCCAGCATTTT.